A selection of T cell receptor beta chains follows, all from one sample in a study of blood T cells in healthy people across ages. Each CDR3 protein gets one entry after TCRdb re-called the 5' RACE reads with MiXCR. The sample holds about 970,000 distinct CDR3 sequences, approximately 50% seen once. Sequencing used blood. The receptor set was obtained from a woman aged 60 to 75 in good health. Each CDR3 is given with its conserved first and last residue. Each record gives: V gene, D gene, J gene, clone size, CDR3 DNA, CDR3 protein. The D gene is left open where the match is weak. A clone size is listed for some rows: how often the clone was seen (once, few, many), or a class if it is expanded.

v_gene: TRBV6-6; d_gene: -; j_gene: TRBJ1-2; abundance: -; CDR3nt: TGTGCCAGCAGTTACCCGGGACTGATCTATGGCTACACCTTC; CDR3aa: CASSYPGLIYGYTF
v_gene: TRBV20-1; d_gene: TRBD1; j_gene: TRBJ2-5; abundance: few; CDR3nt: TGCAGTGCTCAGGGGGCTGACTCTCAAGAGACCCAGTACTTC; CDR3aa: CSAQGADSQETQYF
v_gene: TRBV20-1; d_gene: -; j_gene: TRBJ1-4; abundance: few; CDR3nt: TGCAGTGCTAGAGATTCGTCAGGAGGAGAACAGAAAAAACTGTTTTTT; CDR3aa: CSARDSSGGEQKKLFF
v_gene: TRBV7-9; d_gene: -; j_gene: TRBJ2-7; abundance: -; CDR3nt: TGTGCCAGCAGCTTATCTTGGCGGGGCCTTTCCTACGAGCAGTACTTC; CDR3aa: CASSLSWRGLSYEQYF
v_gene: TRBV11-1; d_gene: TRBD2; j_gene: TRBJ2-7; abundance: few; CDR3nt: TGTGCCAGCAGCAGCTCCGGGACTAGGGCCCCCTACGAGCAGTACTTC; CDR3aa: CASSSSGTRAPYEQYF
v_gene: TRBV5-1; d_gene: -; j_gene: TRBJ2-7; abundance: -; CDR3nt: TGCGCCAGCAGCTTGGCCCGGGGGGCTATCTACGAGCAGTACTTC; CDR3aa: CASSLARGAIYEQYF
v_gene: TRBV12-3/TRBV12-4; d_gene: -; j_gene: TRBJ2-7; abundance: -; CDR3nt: TGTGCCAGCAGTTCCGTGAGATTGGGCTACGAGCAGTACTTC; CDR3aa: CASSSVRLGYEQYF
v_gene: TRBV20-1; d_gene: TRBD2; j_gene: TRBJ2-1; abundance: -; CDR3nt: TGCAGTGCGGAAGGACGAGCGGGAGTAGGGGAGCAGTTCTTC; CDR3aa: CSAEGRAGVGEQFF
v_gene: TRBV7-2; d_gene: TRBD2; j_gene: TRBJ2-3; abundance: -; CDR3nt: TGTGCCAGCAGCCCAAGCGGGAGGGCAGATACGCAGTATTTT; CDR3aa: CASSPSGRADTQYF
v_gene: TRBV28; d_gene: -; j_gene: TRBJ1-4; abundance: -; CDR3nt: TGTGCCAGCTGCGGTCGGGGGTTTAATGAAAAACTGTTTTTT; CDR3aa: CASCGRGFNEKLFF
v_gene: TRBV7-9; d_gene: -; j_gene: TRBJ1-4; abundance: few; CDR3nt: TGTGCCAGCAGCCCCGACGTGGGGCTAGGTGAAAAACTGTTTTTT; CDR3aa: CASSPDVGLGEKLFF
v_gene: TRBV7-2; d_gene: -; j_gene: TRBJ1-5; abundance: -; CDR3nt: TGTGCCAGTAGCTTACACCCAGGCGGCGTGGGTCAGCCCCAGCATTTT; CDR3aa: CASSLHPGGVGQPQHF
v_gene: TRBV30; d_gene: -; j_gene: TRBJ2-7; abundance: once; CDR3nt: TGTGCCTGGAGTGGCCTCGGTCGGGCTGGCTACGAGCAGTACTTC; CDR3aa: CAWSGLGRAGYEQYF
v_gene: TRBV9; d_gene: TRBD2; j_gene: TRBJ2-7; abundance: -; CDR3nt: TGTGCCAGCAGCCCGTCCACCTCACTAGCGGGGAGCTACGAGCAGTACTTC; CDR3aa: CASSPSTSLAGSYEQYF
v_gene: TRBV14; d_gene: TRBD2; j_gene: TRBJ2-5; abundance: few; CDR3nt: TGTGCCAGCAGAGGCGGGAGTGGGACGGAGACCCAGTACTTC; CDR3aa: CASRGGSGTETQYF
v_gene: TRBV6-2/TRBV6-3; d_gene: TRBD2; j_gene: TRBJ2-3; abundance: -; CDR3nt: TGTGCCAGCAGAGGGACTAGCAGACTCACAGATACGCGGTATTTT; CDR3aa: CASRGTSRLTDTRYF
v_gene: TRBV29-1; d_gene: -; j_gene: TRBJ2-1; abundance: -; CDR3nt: TGCAGCGTTGAAGATACGGGCCCCCTGGGGGGCCGGGATGAGCAGTTCTTC; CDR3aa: CSVEDTGPLGGRDEQFF
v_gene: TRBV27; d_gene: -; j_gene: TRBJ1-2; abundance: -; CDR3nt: TGTGCCAGCAGTTTATATGCAGGGAAAGACTATGGCTACACCTTC; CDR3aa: CASSLYAGKDYGYTF
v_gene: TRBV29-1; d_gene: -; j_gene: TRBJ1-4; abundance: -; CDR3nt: TGCAGCGTTAGCCGTACCTCTAATGAAAAACTGTTTTTT; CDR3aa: CSVSRTSNEKLFF
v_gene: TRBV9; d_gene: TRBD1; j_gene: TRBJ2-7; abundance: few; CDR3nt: TGTGCCAGCAGCGTAGCCCCGGACAGGGAGGACGTCGAGCAGTACTTC; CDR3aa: CASSVAPDREDVEQYF
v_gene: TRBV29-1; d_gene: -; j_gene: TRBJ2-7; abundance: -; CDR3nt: TGCAGCGCCGGACAGATAAACGAGCAGTACTTC; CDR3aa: CSAGQINEQYF
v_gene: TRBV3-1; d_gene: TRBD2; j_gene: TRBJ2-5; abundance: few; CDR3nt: TGTGCCAGCAGCCCGGGACTAGCGCGGGACAATGAGCAGTACTTC; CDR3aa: CASSPGLARDNEQYF
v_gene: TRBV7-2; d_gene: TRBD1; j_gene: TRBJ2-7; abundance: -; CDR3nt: TGTGCCAGCAGCAATCCGGGACAGGGGGTCTACGAGCAGTACTTC; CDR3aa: CASSNPGQGVYEQYF
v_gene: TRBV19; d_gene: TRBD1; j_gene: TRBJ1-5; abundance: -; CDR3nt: TGTGCCAGTAAAGGGGACAGGGCGGATCAGCCCCAGCATTTT; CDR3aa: CASKGDRADQPQHF
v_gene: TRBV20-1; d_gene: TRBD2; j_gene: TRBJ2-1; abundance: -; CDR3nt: TGCAGTGCTAGAGATCCGGCGGGACTAGTTCGCGAGCAGTTCTTC; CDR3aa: CSARDPAGLVREQFF